Shown below are 8 T cell receptor beta chains from a single sample sequenced in a study of blood T cell repertoires in COVID-19. Sequencing was performed with immunoSEQ multiplex PCR; in TCRdb, only in-frame clones are kept and a portion is missing. In the table there are 110,000 or so clones, around 85% of which are singletons. The sample taken for sequencing was peripheral blood. Receptor source: a human donor in a cohort sampled during active COVID-19.

The gene calls are TRBV19 and TRBJ1-1; unclear D gene. Germline-derived CDR1 and CDR2 are LNHDA and SQIVND (reference sequence). The CDR3 loop spans 11 amino acids. Deletions cut 8 bases from V and 3 bases from J, with 7 bases between. The CDR3 sequence is CASGRDTEAFF. The CDR3 DNA reads as TGTGCCAGTGGGAGGGACACTGAAGCTTTCTTT.

This clone appeared a few times. J is TRBJ1-5 and V is TRBV10-3, with D possibly matching TRBD1 (5 bases). The CDR3 consists of 12 residues. V lost 3 bases and J 6 bases, leaving 6 bases between the germline ends. Per germline, CDR1 ENHRY and CDR2 SYGVKD. The CDR3 region has the DNA TGTGCCATCAGTGAAGGGGTTCAGCCCCAGCATTTT. It is translated as CAISEGVQPQHF.

The chain uses TRBV3-1 (or the pseudogene TRBV3-2) and TRBJ1-2; D gene ambiguous. Germline V lookup: CDR1 LGHDT, CDR2 YNNKEL (reference sequence). The CDR3 spans 16 residues. V lost 1 base and J lost 3, with 15 bases in between. CDR3: CASSQARPQGDYGYTF. The DNA of the CDR3 is TGTGCCAGCAGCCAAGCGCGGCCCCAAGGAGACTATGGCTACACCTTC.

The chain uses TRBV25-1 and TRBJ1-5, with D possibly TRBD1 on 5 matching bases. Germline V lookup: CDR1 MGHDK, CDR2 SYGVNS. V lost 2 bases and J 7 bases, leaving 12 bases between the germline ends. CDR3 length equals 14 residues. CDR3: CASSEGTGGQPQHF. CDR3 nucleotides: TGTGCCAGCAGTGAAGGGACGGGGGGGCAGCCCCAGCATTTT.

The V and J genes are TRBV6-6 and TRBJ1-5; D is possibly TRBD1 (6 bases). V was pared by 6 bases and J by 11 bases, with 14 bases between. CDR3 length: 12 amino acids. The germline V gene encodes CDR1 MNHNY and CDR2 SVGAGI (reference sequence). The CDR3 region has the DNA TGTGCCAGCAGCCAGGGGCCCGGGGCCCAGCATTTT. Its protein product is CASSQGPGAQHF.

In its sample, this clone was seen once. The chain employs TRBV6-2 or TRBV6-3 and TRBJ2-3; D is unresolved. The germline V gene has CDR1 MNHEY and CDR2 SVGEGT. There are 14 residues in the CDR3. Between the trimmed V and J ends, which lost 3 bases and 1 base, there was a span of 8 bases. DNA for the CDR3: TGTGCCAGCAGTTATAGCCGCGGCACAGATACGCAGTATTTT. It translates to CASSYSRGTDTQYF.

This clone showed up just once. The rearrangement uses TRBV28 and TRBJ1-4; 7 bases map to TRBD1. Germline V gives CDR1 MDHEN, CDR2 SYDVKM. V gave up 6 bases and J gave up 7 bases; unmatched junction bases: 11. The CDR3 is made up of 15 amino acids. CDR3 sequence (DNA): TGTGCCAGCAGCCCGGTCCCTAGGGGGCCTGAAAAACTGTTTTTT. Its protein is CASSPVPRGPEKLFF.

The chain employs TRBV7-9 and TRBJ1-1; 7 positions agree with TRBD1. The V and J ends lost 5 bases and 7 bases, in that order; junction bases with no gene match: 10. CDR1 and CDR2 (germline): SEHNR, FQNEAQ (reference sequence). The CDR3 length is 14 residues. CDR3 amino acids: CASSRPTGLNEAFF. The DNA for the CDR3 is TGTGCCAGCAGCCGCCCGACAGGGCTGAATGAAGCTTTCTTT.